The clone carrying this T cell receptor beta chain occurred many times. Its matching antigen is unknown. In germline, CDR1 is SGHDT, CDR2 YYEEEE. CDR3 length: 14 amino acids. Trimming stripped 0 bases from V and 5 bases from J, with 8 bases between. Amplification yielded TCR beta CDR3 regions, with RNA transcripts as the source. First-round RT-PCR targeting the TCR CDR3 was performed with the HTBI primer set. TCRdb re-analysed the multiplex PCR reads in MiXCR, keeping a single row per CDR3 protein. The sample has a few hundred thousand distinct CDR3 sequences, approximately 15% seen once. Over 18 months, lack of ophthalmopathy progression marked Graves' hyperthyroidism as stable. The sample is drawn from a study of T cells in Graves' hyperthyroidism and ophthalmopathy. Study results and caveats: Most thyroid clonotypes expanded above 0.001 were also detected in blood.

The V and J genes are TRBV5-6 and TRBJ2-2, with TRBD1 as a possible D gene (5 bases). The clonotype originates from a young woman with Graves' hyperthyroidism. The sample consisted of blood. The CDR3: CASSLVTGTGELFF. CDR3 coding DNA: TGTGCCAGCAGCTTGGTAACAGGTACCGGGGAGCTGTTTTTT.